These 15 T cell receptor beta chains originate from one sample sequenced in a study of T cells expressing NK-cell markers. TCRdb re-called the 5' RACE reads; every CDR3 protein appears as one record, without DNA. This listing includes a few hundred thousand distinct CDR3 sequences. Source material: blood T cells: a sorted CD56 or NKG2C T cell subset, CD4+ or CD8+ T cells, or bulk PBMC T cells (not recorded which). The receptors were gathered from a man aged 18 to 30 in good health.

The rearrangement links TRBV25-1 to TRBJ2-4; checking the TCRdb D call of TRBD1 is not possible without DNA. CDR3 length: 15 amino acids. Germline V gives CDR1 MGHDK, CDR2 SYGVNS. CDR3 amino acids: CASSRQGLAKNIQYF.

The CDR3 reads CSVEVGDRVSYEQYF. The rearrangement uses TRBV29-1 and TRBJ2-7; the TCRdb D gene call, TRBD1, has no DNA to confirm it. CDR1 is SQVTM, CDR2 ANQGSEA, per germline. CDR3 length equals 15 residues.

This chain joins TRBV6-1 and TRBJ2-3; there is no DNA to check the TCRdb D call of TRBD1. The CDR3 has 20 amino acids. CDR1 MNHNS and CDR2 SASEGT come from the germline V gene. The CDR3 loop reads CASSEAAGGAGGGITDTQYF.

The gene calls are TRBV7-8 and TRBJ2-7; as DNA is missing, the TRBD1 call by TCRdb cannot be tested. CDR1 and CDR2 from the germline V gene are SGHVS and FQNEAQ. This CDR3 is 14 amino acids long. This CDR3 reads CASSPPTGPYEQYF.

The chain links TRBV30 to TRBJ2-7; no DNA is available, so the TRBD1 call from TCRdb remains unchecked. Germline-derived CDR1 and CDR2 are GTSNPN and SVGIG (reference sequence). CDR3 size: 11 residues. The CDR3 loop reads CAWIQGPSSYF.

The chain employs TRBV18 and TRBJ1-1. This CDR3 has 13 amino acids. CDR1 is KGHSH and CDR2 is LQKENI in the germline V gene. The CDR3 region is CASSRGPNTEAFF.

The chain carries TRBV20-1 and TRBJ2-7. Germline V CDR1 and CDR2: DFQATT, SNEGSKA (reference sequence). This CDR3 contains 15 residues. The chain's CDR3 is CSARDSAWSSYEQYF.

The rearrangement uses TRBV29-1 and TRBJ1-1; TCRdb's D call of TRBD1 is untestable without DNA. The CDR3 is 12 residues long. Germline lookup yields CDR1 SQVTM and CDR2 ANQGSEA. CDR3 amino acids: CSAQRGDRAAFF. The whole variable domain, filled in from reference TRBV29-1 and TRBJ1-1, reads SAVISQKPSRDICQRGTSLTIQCQVDSQVTMMFWYRQQPGQSLTLIATANQGSEATYESGFVIDKFPISRPNLTFSTLTVSNMSPEDSSIYLCSAQRGDRAAFFGQGTRLTVV.

The chain recombines TRBV12-3 or TRBV12-4 with TRBJ2-1. CDR3 size: 13 residues. The CDR3 sequence: CASSLADYNEQFF.

This chain connects TRBV5-1 to TRBJ2-2; the TCRdb call, TRBD1, lacks DNA for checking. The CDR3 loop spans 15 amino acids. Germline loops: CDR1 SGHRS, CDR2 YFSETQ. The CDR3 loop reads CASSETEIRAGELFF.

The V and J genes are TRBV12-3 or TRBV12-4 and TRBJ2-3; no DNA is available, so the TRBD1 call from TCRdb remains unchecked. The CDR3 is made up of 16 amino acids. CDR3 residues: CASSSPGTGLTDTQYF.

CDR3 protein: CASRNAGSHPYEQYF. V usage is TRBV7-9 and J usage is TRBJ2-7; absent DNA, TCRdb's TRBD2 call cannot be checked. CDR1 is SEHNR and CDR2 is FQNEAQ in the germline V gene (reference sequence). CDR3 size: 15 residues.

The V gene is TRBV29-1, the J gene TRBJ2-5; the TCRdb call, TRBD2, lacks DNA for checking. The germline CDR1 and CDR2 sequences are SQVTM and ANQGSEA. CDR3 length: 14 residues. The CDR3: CSVDALAGGETQYF. Combining the CDR3 with reference TRBV29-1 and TRBJ2-5 gives the whole variable domain SAVISQKPSRDICQRGTSLTIQCQVDSQVTMMFWYRQQPGQSLTLIATANQGSEATYESGFVIDKFPISRPNLTFSTLTVSNMSPEDSSIYLCSVDALAGGETQYFGPGTRLLVL.

The J gene is TRBJ2-1, the V gene TRBV5-8; the TRBD2 assignment by TCRdb is unverifiable without DNA. CDR3 length: 11 amino acids. Germline assignment: CDR1 SGHTS and CDR2 YDEGEE. CDR3 region: CASSLGDYRFF.

The chain couples TRBV3-1 to TRBJ2-1; TCRdb calls TRBD2, which cannot be checked without DNA. Germline lookup yields CDR1 LGHDT and CDR2 YNNKEL (reference sequence). CDR3 length: 13 amino acids. The CDR3 protein is CASRASVDNEQFF.